One T cell receptor (beta chain) is described in this entry. Participant ages covered roughly 18 to 89 years across about 22 US areas. The data originate from a study of blood T cell repertoires in COVID-19. About the study: Whether acute or convalescent, the COVID-19 samples came from the United States, Italy and Spain.

In the original analysis: Nucleated cell counts were estimated from reference gene primer amplification. The protocol was immunoSEQ multiplex PCR, while the TCRdb copy is restricted to in-frame clones and leaves out a portion. V and J calls plus clone size are reproduced from that table; the DNA served to infer D and trimming. In the table there are roughly 150,000 clones, around four fifths of which are singletons. Sequenced sample: PBMCs or T cells enriched from blood (not recorded which). The TCR originated in a woman aged 50 to 65 who had recovered from COVID-19.

CDR3 sequence reads: CASSQGQGGNSPLHF. The CDR3 nucleotides read TGTGCCAGCAGCCAAGGACAGGGGGGGAATTCACCCCTCCACTTT. The rearrangement links TRBV14 to TRBJ1-6; 9 bases match TRBD1. Looked up from germline, CDR1 is SGHDN and CDR2 is FVKESK. The CDR3 is made up of 15 amino acids. Trimming removed 1 base from V and 7 bases from J; junction bases left unmatched: 2.